The 32 T cell receptor beta chains below were found in one sample sequenced in a study of cytomegalovirus exposure and HLA in healthy donors. This PCR relied on a set of 60 Vbeta primers and 13 Jbeta primers. Method: immunoSEQ multiplex PCR; TCRdb's copy keeps in-frame clones and lacks some. The sample shows roughly 100,000 clones, 76% of them seen only once. Sequencing used PBMCs. The receptors here all came from a young woman in good health and CMV-seropositive.

CDR3 sequence (DNA): TGCGCCAGCAGCCAAGAACCCCCGGCTAGCGGGAGTTCTTACGAGCAGTACTTC. Protein product: CASSQEPPASGSSYEQYF. The chain is built from TRBV4-3 and TRBJ2-7; 10 bases are shared with TRBD2. The CDR3 sequence is 18 residues long. V shed 0 bases, J shed 4 bases, and the junction held 12 bases outside the gene matches. Germline V lookup: CDR1 LGHNA, CDR2 YSLEER.

The CDR3 nucleotides read TGTGCCAGCAGTTTACACTCGCCCGGACTCTCCTACAATGAGCAGTTCTTC. Translating it yields CASSLHSPGLSYNEQFF. This rearrangement joins TRBV28 to TRBJ2-1; a weak D match, TRBD2 (5 bases). The CDR3 totals 17 residues. The V and J ends lost 2 bases and 0 bases respectively, with 14 bases between them. CDR1 MDHEN and CDR2 SYDVKM come from the germline V gene.

The chain carries TRBV5-4 and TRBJ1-2; 8 bases line up with TRBD1. Germline V CDR1 and CDR2: SGHNT, YYREEE (reference sequence). This CDR3 is 14 amino acids long. Trimming removed 2 bases from V and 1 base from J; junction bases left unmatched: 1. The CDR3 protein is CASSFTGGNYGYTF. In DNA form, the CDR3 reads TGTGCCAGCAGCTTTACAGGGGGTAACTATGGCTACACCTTC.

The sample holds a few counts of this clone. Here the CDR3 reads CASSVGSSGGQETQYF. The CDR3 DNA is TGTGCCAGCAGCGTAGGCTCTAGCGGGGGCCAAGAGACCCAGTACTTC. V usage is TRBV9 and J usage is TRBJ2-5; 10 bases align to TRBD2. The V gene's germline CDR1 is SGDLS and CDR2 YYNGEE. This CDR3 is 16 amino acids long. V dropped 0 bases and J dropped 1; count of bases not matched to a gene: 3.

This clone occurred once. This chain joins TRBV2 and TRBJ1-6, with D possibly TRBD1 on 6 matching bases. Germline CDR1 is SNHLY and CDR2 is FYNNEI. V was clipped by 10 bases and J by 9 bases, with 19 bases between them. The CDR3 loop spans 14 amino acids. CDR3 region: CATQNREISSPLHF. In DNA, the CDR3 is TGTGCCACCCAGAACAGGGAAATCTCTTCACCCCTCCACTTT.

V gene TRBV6-5 combines with J gene TRBJ1-5; the D gene is possibly TRBD1 (6 bases). V was clipped by 5 bases and J by 3 bases, with 14 bases between them. CDR3 length: 15 amino acids. Germline V gives CDR1 MNHEY, CDR2 SVGAGI. CDR3: CASSTARGANQPQHF. The CDR3 coding sequence is TGTGCCAGCAGTACGGCCAGGGGAGCCAATCAGCCCCAGCATTTT.

The table lists this clone with a count of one. The chain couples TRBV19 to TRBJ2-7; 7 nucleotides line up with TRBD2. The CDR3 totals 11 residues. The ends lost 11 bases at V and 3 bases at J; junction bases unmatched: 4. CDR1 is LNHDA and CDR2 is SQIVND in the germline V gene (reference sequence). The CDR3 region is CAAGGGYEQYF. In DNA, the CDR3 is TGTGCCGCAGGCGGGGGCTACGAGCAGTACTTC.

This CDR3 is CASRGASYEQYF. DNA for the CDR3: TGTGCCAGCAGGGGGGCCTCCTACGAGCAGTACTTC. The J gene is TRBJ2-7, the V gene TRBV2; the D gene is possibly TRBD1 (6 bases). The V gene's germline CDR1 is SNHLY and CDR2 FYNNEI. The CDR3 is 12 amino acids. Trimming cost V 6 bases and J 0 bases, with 6 bases left between them.

The chain links TRBV7-8 to TRBJ1-5; D possibly corresponds to TRBD1 (6 bases). The germline V and J ends were trimmed by 2 bases and 7 bases, with 21 bases remaining between them. CDR1 and CDR2 from the germline V gene are SGHVS and FQNEAQ. This CDR3 is built from 17 residues. CDR3 coding DNA: TGTGCCAGCAGCTTAAGGTCGGGCAGGGGTTCGGAACAGCCCCAGCATTTT. It translates to CASSLRSGRGSEQPQHF.

CDR3 loop: CASSTDTNTEAFF. As DNA, the CDR3 is TGTGCCAGCAGCACAGACACGAACACTGAAGCTTTCTTT. The genes are TRBV11-3 and TRBJ1-1; D unresolved. The CDR3 loop spans 13 amino acids. The germline gives CDR1 SGHNT, CDR2 YENEEA. The V and J ends lost 5 bases and 1 base respectively, with 8 bases between them.

The J gene is TRBJ1-2, the V gene TRBV2; a weak D match, TRBD1 (5 bases). V gave up 2 bases and J gave up 6 bases, with 13 bases separating them. Germline V gives CDR1 SNHLY, CDR2 FYNNEI. CDR3 length: 14 amino acids. The CDR3 protein is CASSERNSGHGYTF. CDR3 nucleotides: TGTGCCAGCAGTGAAAGGAATTCAGGGCATGGCTACACCTTC.

This clone was found once. The chain recombines TRBV19 with TRBJ1-4; 8 bases map to TRBD1. V gave up 6 bases and J gave up 8 bases; unmatched junction bases: 11. The CDR3 totals 15 residues. Germline CDR1 is LNHDA and CDR2 is SQIVND (reference sequence). The CDR3 DNA reads as TGTGCCAGTAGGAGTCCGGGACAGGTTAAAGAAAAACTGTTTTTT. Encoded protein: CASRSPGQVKEKLFF.

This clone is labeled as medium-sized (0.01 to 0.1%). The V gene is TRBV27, the J gene TRBJ2-7; TRBD2 is a possible D gene (5 bases). CDR3 length: 13 amino acids. Trimming removed 7 bases at V and 4 bases at J, with 14 bases between. The V gene's germline CDR1 is MNHEY and CDR2 SMNVEV (reference sequence). CDR3 bases: TGTGCCAGCAAGGCGGGCGACCGGTACGAGCAGTACTTC. Translation: CASKAGDRYEQYF.

This chain links TRBV5-6 with TRBJ1-2, with D possibly being TRBD1 (5 bases). The CDR3 runs 13 residues. Germline values: CDR1 SGHDT, CDR2 YYEEEE. V was cut by 0 bases and J by 6 bases, with 9 bases left in between. The CDR3 DNA sequence: TGTGCCAGCAGCTTGGCGGGGGGTGATGGCTACACCTTC. Encoded protein: CASSLAGGDGYTF.

The chain recombines TRBV19 with TRBJ1-2; D gene unclear. CDR1 is LNHDA, CDR2 SQIVND, per germline (reference sequence). V dropped 10 bases and J dropped 6 bases, with 9 bases sitting between them. This CDR3 contains 10 residues. This CDR3 is CATFLDGYTF. Written as DNA, the CDR3 is TGTGCCACCTTCCTTGATGGCTACACCTTC.

The CDR3: CASTPSSAHTDTQYF. Written as DNA, the CDR3 is TGCGCCAGCACCCCTAGTAGCGCCCACACAGATACGCAGTATTTT. The J gene is TRBJ2-3, the V gene TRBV5-1, with a weak D call TRBD2 (5 bases). Trimming removed 6 bases at V and 2 bases at J, with 16 bases between. Germline V gene sequence: CDR1 SGHRS, CDR2 YFSETQ. This CDR3 spans 15 amino acids.

The genes are TRBV5-1 and TRBJ2-2; TRBD2 matches 7 bases. J lost 2 bases, V lost 4 bases, and 8 bases had no gene match. This CDR3 has 16 residues. Germline V gene sequence: CDR1 SGHRS, CDR2 YFSETQ. CDR3 sequence (DNA): TGCGCCAGCAGCCCCCGGGGAGGGACTAACACCGGGGAGCTGTTTTTT. It yields the protein CASSPRGGTNTGELFF.

V usage is TRBV18 and J usage is TRBJ1-6; perhaps TRBD1 as D (6 bases). The CDR3 contains 13 residues. The V gene lost 0 bases and the J gene lost 11 bases, with 8 bases spanning the gap. Per germline, CDR1 KGHSH and CDR2 LQKENI. CDR3 loop: CASSPPQGTPLHF. The DNA of the CDR3 is TGTGCCAGCTCACCACCCCAGGGGACACCCCTCCACTTT.

The chain is built from TRBV27 and TRBJ2-1; 7 nucleotides line up with TRBD1. The CDR3 loop spans 11 amino acids. Trimming at V came to 6 bases and at J to 13 bases, leaving 6 bases not matched to a gene. Germline values: CDR1 MNHEY, CDR2 SMNVEV (reference sequence). CDR3 coding DNA: TGTGCCAGCAGACATGGGACAGCCCAGTTCTTC. The encoded protein is CASRHGTAQFF.

The chain combines TRBV28 with TRBJ2-7; 7 bases align to TRBD2. CDR3 length: 13 amino acids. Germline V gives CDR1 MDHEN, CDR2 SYDVKM. Trimming removed 6 bases from V and 3 bases from J; junction bases left unmatched: 5. The CDR3 reads CASRKASGYEQYF. The CDR3 nucleotides are TGTGCCAGCAGAAAAGCTAGCGGCTACGAGCAGTACTTC.

CDR3 DNA sequence: TGTGCCAGCAGCCTCAGATTGGCAGGCAACAATCAGCCCCAGCATTTT. Translation: CASSLRLAGNNQPQHF. This sequence joins TRBV7-6 and TRBJ1-5; D call uncertain. Between the trimmed V and J ends, which lost 5 bases and 3 bases, there was a span of 17 bases. Germline CDR1 reads SGHVS; CDR2 reads FNYEAQ. CDR3 length: 16 amino acids.

The chain is built from TRBV7-3 and TRBJ2-5, with D unclear. The CDR3 has 15 residues. Germline CDR1 SGHTA, CDR2 FQGTGA. V lost 5 bases to trimming and J lost 5 bases, with 18 bases between them. The chain's CDR3 is CASSTSTDSQETQYF. In DNA, the CDR3 is TGTGCCAGCAGCACCTCCACAGATTCCCAGGAGACCCAGTACTTC. Full variable domain (missing parts from reference TRBV7-3 and TRBJ2-5): GAGVSQTPSNKVTEKGKYVELRCDPISGHTALYWYRQSLGQGPEFLIYFQGTGAADDSGLPNDRFFAVRPEGSVSTLKIQRTERGDSAVYLCASSTSTDSQETQYFGPGTRLLVL.

The rearrangement uses TRBV6-5 and TRBJ2-7; a weak D match, TRBD2 (6 bases). CDR3 length: 12 residues. V was cut by 6 bases and J by 4 bases, with 10 bases left in between. Germline V gives CDR1 MNHEY, CDR2 SVGAGI. The CDR3 reads CASRGGRYEQYF. The DNA for the CDR3 is TGTGCCAGCAGAGGAGGGCGTTACGAGCAGTACTTC.

J is TRBJ1-6 and V is TRBV27; D is uncertain. Germline-derived CDR1 and CDR2 are MNHEY and SMNVEV (reference sequence). The CDR3 spans 15 residues. Trimming removed 11 bases at V and 0 bases at J, with 14 bases between. The CDR3 region is CAQVADRSYNSPLHF. The CDR3 DNA reads TGTGCCCAAGTTGCAGATCGCTCCTATAATTCACCCCTCCACTTT.

The genes are TRBV9 and TRBJ1-1; D remains unclear. CDR1 and CDR2 (germline): SGDLS, YYNGEE. V shed 9 bases and J shed 7 bases, with 4 bases lying between them. This CDR3 is built from 8 residues. CDR3 coding DNA: TGTGCCACCAATGAAGCTTTCTTT. It is translated as CATNEAFF.

The chain has TRBV6-5 and TRBJ2-5, with D unresolved. V lost 7 bases, J lost 2 bases, and 17 bases lay in between. This CDR3 spans 15 amino acids. CDR1 and CDR2 from the germline V gene are MNHEY and SVGAGI. CDR3 in amino acids: CASTDLRGGQETQYF. DNA of the CDR3: TGTGCCAGCACCGACTTGCGTGGTGGGCAAGAGACCCAGTACTTC.

This chain links TRBV7-2 with TRBJ1-1; D is unresolved. The CDR3 loop spans 14 amino acids. Trimming took off 3 bases at V and 1 base at J, with 9 bases between the two ends. Germline CDR1 is SGHTA and CDR2 is FQGNSA. The DNA of the CDR3 is TGTGCCAGCAGCTTGGGCATATCGAACACTGAAGCTTTCTTT. It codes for CASSLGISNTEAFF. The full variable domain, with the rest looked up from reference TRBV7-2 and TRBJ1-1, is GAGVSQSPSNKVTEKGKDVELRCDPISGHTALYWYRQSLGQGLEFLIYFQGNSAPDKSGLPSDRFSAERTGGSVSTLTIQRTQQEDSAVYLCASSLGISNTEAFFGQGTRLTVV.

As regards this clone: The junction and the germline gene differ at one end; a read error may be behind it. The rearrangement joins TRBV5-8 to TRBJ2-1; 15 nucleotides align to TRBD2. The CDR3 is 15 amino acids. CDR1 SGHTS and CDR2 YDEGEE come from the germline V gene. The CDR3 sequence is CASSTRGTSGRNRIF. Written as DNA, the CDR3 is TGTGCCAGCAGCACACGGGGGACTAGCGGGAGGAATAGGATCTTC.

V usage is TRBV2 and J usage is TRBJ1-5; no firm D call. V lost 3 bases to trimming and J lost 0 bases, with 6 bases between them. This CDR3 is built from 14 residues. Per the germline V gene, CDR1 is SNHLY and CDR2 is FYNNEI. This CDR3 is CASSEYNSNQPQHF. The CDR3 bases are TGTGCCAGCAGTGAGTATAATAGCAATCAGCCCCAGCATTTT.

This clone was found a few times. CDR3: CASSEGQGRSSQPQHF. CDR3 DNA: TGTGCCAGCAGTGAAGGACAGGGGCGGTCAAGTCAGCCCCAGCATTTT. This chain connects TRBV2 to TRBJ1-5, with 8 bases that match TRBD1. The CDR3 spans 16 residues. Germline trimming cut 1 base from V and 6 bases from J; bases unmatched to any gene: 8. From germline, CDR1 is SNHLY and CDR2 FYNNEI.

The CDR3 nucleotides read TGCAGCGTTGAAGGGCAGGCCCCCTACGAGCAGTACTTC. As protein: CSVEGQAPYEQYF. This chain uses TRBV29-1 with TRBJ2-7; no clear D. This CDR3 contains 13 residues. V gave up 1 base and J gave up 2 bases, with 9 bases separating them. Germline V gene sequence: CDR1 SQVTM, CDR2 ANQGSEA.

The rearrangement joins TRBV9 to TRBJ1-1; perhaps TRBD1 as D (6 bases). V was pared by 7 bases and J by 6 bases, with 16 bases between. The CDR3 has 13 residues. Germline V lookup: CDR1 SGDLS, CDR2 YYNGEE. DNA of the CDR3: TGTGCCAGCGGTAAAACAGGGATCGCTGAAGCTTTCTTT. Translated, it gives CASGKTGIAEAFF. Complete variable domain (other parts from reference TRBV9 and TRBJ1-1): DSGVTQTPKHLITATGQRVTLRCSPRSGDLSVYWYQQSLDQGLQFLIQYYNGEERAKGNILERFSAQQFPDLHSELNLSSLELGDSALYFCASGKTGIAEAFFGQGTRLTVV.